This TCR beta chain is drawn from a study of blood T cell repertoires in COVID-19 (TCRdb year 2020). At the level of the whole study: Samples from collaborators originated in the United States, Italy and Spain and spanned both the acute and convalescent phases of COVID-19. The prospective study material was composed of cDNA or gDNA derived from T cells, B-cell-depleted T cells, or PBMCs. Subjects who had been exposed to COVID-19, were actively infected with it, or had recovered from it provided the deeply sampled blood TCRbeta repertoires that made up the dataset. The repertoires were released in a freely available public database intended as a resource for research on the immune response to SARS-CoV-2. Samples came from the ongoing ImmuneRACE study (first 160 participants) plus 1,254 subjects from 6 global collaborators. A de-identified subject ID, COVID-19 status, age in years and sex were almost always included in the sample metadata. Where available, HLA class I and class II types were taken from metadata supplied by the sample provider and were not determined by assay-based typing.

This clone was observed once. This receptor's antigen is unknown. No base quality information exists; no much larger clone differs at one position. In the prospective study, participants were roughly 18 to 100 years old, resided in 24 geographic areas of the United States, and were enrolled through a virtual design. To assign participants to cohorts, the prospective study relied on clinical history that participants themselves reported in a screening survey and a study questionnaire. For ImmuneRACE Cohort 3, a participant was defined as recovered based on two consecutive negative NP/OP PCR tests, clearance by a healthcare professional, or resolution of symptoms. Each participant in the prospective study had whole blood, serum and a nasopharyngeal or oropharyngeal swab collected by mobile phlebotomists. Over an approximately 2-month period, participants in the prospective study had the option of providing additional blood draws and questionnaires. Prospective study blood samples were shipped either frozen or at room temperature before DNA extraction.

The germline ends are 20 bases apart after V is trimmed by 8 bases and J by 4 bases. Reading the germline V gene (reference sequence) gives CDR1 LNHDA and CDR2 SQIVND. There are 15 amino acids in the CDR3, from cysteine to phenylalanine inclusive. Just CDR3 DNA is preserved here, 45 bases in frame from base 1. The immunoSEQ Assay, a bias-controlled multiplex PCR, was used to amplify TCRbeta CDR3 regions from genomic DNA. The original pipeline was this. The number of nucleated cells in each sample was estimated by amplification of reference gene primers within the assay. To quantify the absolute abundance of each unique TCRbeta CDR3 rearrangement, sequence reads were collapsed and filtered. Productive Simpson clonality was computed per sample as the square root of Simpson's diversity index over productive rearrangements. TCRdb re-hosts the immuneACCESS table, in-frame sequences only. Its copies lack some clones; in the studies checked, an unresolved V gene accounts for under half of them, and the cause for the rest is not known. D and trimming were read from the DNA, whereas the V and J calls and clone size are those reported in that table. Across this sample there are approximately 150,000 clones, with about 85% seen only once. The ten largest clonotypes hold 6.2% of the sample.

What the study reported, not specific to this receptor: How much clinical and demographic metadata was included differed by source and by participant, and the metadata was provided uncurated.

The sample consisted of PBMCs or T cells enriched from blood (not recorded which). In this chain, TRBV19 is recombined with TRBJ1-2, with TRBD1 tentatively as D gene (5 bases match). The clonotype was recovered from a woman aged 35 to 49 who had recovered from COVID-19. The CDR3 reads as follows: CASLTQGPQGYGYTF. The nucleotides are TGTGCCAGTCTCACCCAGGGCCCCCAGGGCTATGGCTACACCTTC.